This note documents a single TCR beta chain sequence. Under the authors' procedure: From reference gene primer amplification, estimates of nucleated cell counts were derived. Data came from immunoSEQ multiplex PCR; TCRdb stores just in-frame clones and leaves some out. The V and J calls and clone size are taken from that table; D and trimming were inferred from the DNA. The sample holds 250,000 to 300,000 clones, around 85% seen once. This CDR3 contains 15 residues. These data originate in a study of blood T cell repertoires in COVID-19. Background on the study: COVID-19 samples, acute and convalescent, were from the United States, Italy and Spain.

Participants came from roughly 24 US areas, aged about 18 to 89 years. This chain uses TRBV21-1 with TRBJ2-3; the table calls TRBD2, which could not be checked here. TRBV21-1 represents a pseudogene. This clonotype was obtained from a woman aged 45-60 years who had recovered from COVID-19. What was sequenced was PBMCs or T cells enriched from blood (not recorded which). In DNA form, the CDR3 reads TGTGCCAGCACTTCTTTCCCTAGCGGGGTGAGGACGCAGTATTTT. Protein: CASTSFPSGVRTQYF.